This T cell receptor (beta chain) was profiled in a study of blood T cell repertoires in COVID-19. Enrolled through a virtual design, the participants were between roughly 18 and 100 years of age and came from some 25 US areas. Between the trimmed V and J ends, which lost 0 bases and 7 bases, there was a span of 21 bases. The CDR3 is 17 amino acids. Germline values: CDR1 LNHNV, CDR2 YYDKDF (reference sequence). Original data processing: Estimation of nucleated cell counts was performed using reference gene primer amplification. The data were produced by immunoSEQ multiplex PCR, yet TCRdb's version contains in-frame clones alone and is incomplete. The V and J calls and clone size are taken from that table; D and trimming were inferred from the DNA. Here the sample spans a few hundred thousand clones, more than 75% being singletons.

This clonotype originated in a woman aged 45 to 65 who had recovered from COVID-19. The chain uses TRBV15 and TRBJ1-2; D gene ambiguous. Sequences were obtained from PBMCs or T cells enriched from blood (not recorded which). This CDR3 reads CATSRDLSQKFSLGYTF. In DNA, the CDR3 is TGTGCCACCAGCAGAGATTTAAGTCAGAAATTTTCTCTTGGCTACACCTTC.